This T cell receptor beta chain was captured by sequencing in a study of shared clonotypes between healthy human individuals (dated by TCRdb to about 2020). With respect to the entire study: The cohort comprised a couple of women and a few men aged 18 to 49 years. For each donor, CD4 naive and CD4 memory were each given three plates, CD8 naive was given two plates, and CD8 memory was given one plate. To estimate repertoire size and how much clonotypes are shared between individuals, the study performed deep sequencing of blood TCR repertoires from roughly five healthy adults. To increase sequencing depth and limit assay-specific biases, different laboratories used diverse techniques to prepare libraries and sequence TCR repertoires. Between about 0.94 and 8.9 billion PBMCs per donor were obtained by leukapheresis.

Using the deep immunoSEQ assay, TCR CDR3 regions were amplified from genomic DNA by multiplex PCR. Genomic DNA extracted from each cell subset was distributed evenly over all wells of several immunoSEQ 96-well plates, and each plate served as one replicate. For sorted subsets, approximately 0.2 ug of genomic DNA, equivalent to 25,000 to 35,000 T cell genomes, went into each replicate PCR. Purified libraries were measured with a Qubit 3.0 fluorometer, size-checked on a Bioanalyzer 2100, and measured again with the KAPA Library Quantification kit. Every immunoSEQ 96-well plate was sequenced on a dedicated single-read 150-cycle Illumina NextSeq 550 flow cell. The original pipeline was this. Because only junctional sequences without quality scores were contained in the immunoSEQ output, filtering matching that applied to full-length reads could not be performed. Sequences were annotated with PyIR, a Python wrapper for IgBLAST v1.9, using IMGT germline references to assign V/J genes and CDR3. Any read was removed if the V/J assignment was weak (E-value above 1e-6), the CDR3 was missing, or the read contained stop codons, out-of-frame junctions, or ambiguous translated residues. V3J clonotypes were defined by identical inferred V gene, J gene, and CDR3 amino acid sequence. Percentage overlap between repertoires was computed as shared unique clonotypes divided by the size of the smaller repertoire. RTK rarefaction, the Chao1 estimator, and Recon v2.1 estimates of unobserved clonotypes were used to assess repertoire richness. OLGA was used to compute generation probabilities for all TCRbeta clonotypes that the gDNA method yielded from several donors. The clones in this table, taken by TCRdb from immuneACCESS, are in-frame only. Not every clone is retained; where verified, under half of the shortfall comes from an unresolved V gene, and the cause of the rest is unknown. The V and J calls and clone size were taken over from that table, and D and trimming were inferred from the DNA. This sample lists roughly 2.2 million clones; 93% were detected once. The ten largest clones take up about 0.39% of the sample.

CDR1 SQVTM and CDR2 ANQGSEA were looked up in the germline V gene. The CDR3, from cysteine to phenylalanine, totals 14 residues. Only CDR3 DNA is held: 42 bases, read in frame from base 1. V has 4 bases trimmed and J has 7 bases trimmed; junction bases matching no gene number 11. The donors were healthy, HIV-negative adults with no recently reported acute infections or vaccinations. Every donor was a Caucasian adult living in Nashville, Tennessee, USA. Magnetic negative selection was used to enrich CD4+ T cells, after which naive cells were positively selected on CD45RA and the negative fraction became the memory subset. Blood was obtained by leukapheresis, after which PBMCs were separated by Ficoll-Histopaque density gradient centrifugation and cryopreserved in liquid nitrogen vapor phase. Analytical flow cytometry was used to check the purity and quantity of every magnetically sorted T cell population. From each sorted fraction, genomic DNA was isolated and quantified by UV absorbance on a Nanodrop 2000c.

Worth noting for this clone: The clone's antigen remains unknown. No much larger clone exists at a distance of one base, and base qualities are not known.

General conclusions and limits of the study: The genetic and exposure-history diversity represented was limited by the small number of donors. Only blood was sampled, and tissue TCR repertoires likely differ from those in blood. Even with the large sequencing depth, rarefaction of the sorted-subset datasets indicated that sequencing was incomplete. Based on pairwise subsampling, the degree of clonotype sharing among donors was expected to be affected by sequencing depth. Higher generation probabilities were observed for clonotypes shared by all four sorted-subset donors than for non-shared clonotypes. Naive subsets generally had larger estimated clonotype richness than memory subsets did. Across a few donors, 5% to 6% of naive CD4, roughly 3.3% of naive CD8, 2% to 2.5% of memory CD4, and 0.4% of memory CD8 clonotypes were shared.

Here the chain combines TRBV29-1 and TRBJ1-1, and TRBD1 matches 8 of the central bases. The sequence came from a man aged 18 to 30 in good health. Some clones in this sample may be carry-over from other donors' samples. Sequencing was done on a sample of naive CD4+ T cells from PBMCs. Reading the label with the study, this specimen's cell subset or site is: CD45RA+ positively selected. The CDR3 protein: CSVALGGTGFEAFF. The bases read TGCAGCGTTGCCCTGGGTGGGACAGGCTTTGAAGCTTTCTTT.